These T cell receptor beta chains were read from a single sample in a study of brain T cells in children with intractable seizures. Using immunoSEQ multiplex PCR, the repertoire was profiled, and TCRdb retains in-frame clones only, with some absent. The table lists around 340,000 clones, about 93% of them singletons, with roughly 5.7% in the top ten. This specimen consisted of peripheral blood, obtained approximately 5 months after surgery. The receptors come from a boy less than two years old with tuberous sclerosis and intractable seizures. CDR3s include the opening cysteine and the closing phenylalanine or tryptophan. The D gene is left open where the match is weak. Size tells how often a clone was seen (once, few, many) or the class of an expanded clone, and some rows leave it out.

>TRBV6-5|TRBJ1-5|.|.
TGTGCCAGCAGTTACTTTCCCGGTCAGCCCCAGCATTTT
CASSYFPGQPQHF
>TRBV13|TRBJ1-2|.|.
TGTGCCAGCAGCTTAGGGACGAACTATGGCTACACCTTC
CASSLGTNYGYTF
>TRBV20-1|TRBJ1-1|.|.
TGCAGTGCCCGGATGAACACTGAAGCTTTCTTT
CSARMNTEAFF
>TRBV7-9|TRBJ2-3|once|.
TGTGCCAGCAGCTTAATTACCGGGACAGATACGCAGTATTTT
CASSLITGTDTQYF
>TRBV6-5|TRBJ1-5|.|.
TGTGCCAGCACCGCCCCTTCCTTTCCGCTGGTCCCGCATTTT
CASTAPSFPLVPHF
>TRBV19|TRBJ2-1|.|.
TGTGCCAGTAGTCCGTCAGGGAGCTCCTACAATGAGCAGTTCTTC
CASSPSGSSYNEQFF
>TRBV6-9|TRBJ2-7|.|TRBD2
TGTGCCAGTTCTAGCGGGGGGGACTCCTACGAGCAGTGCTTC
CASSSGGDSYEQCF
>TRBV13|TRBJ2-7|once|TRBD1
TGTGCCAGCAGCTTAGGTGGGACAGGGGTGGGCGAGCAGTACTTC
CASSLGGTGVGEQYF
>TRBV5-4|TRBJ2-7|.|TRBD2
TGTGCCAGCAGCTTGGGGACTAGCGGGAGAACACCGGGGTACTTC
CASSLGTSGRTPGYF
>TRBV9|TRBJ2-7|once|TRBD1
TGTGCCAGCAGCAACGGACAGGGGCCCTACGAGCAGTACTTC
CASSNGQGPYEQYF
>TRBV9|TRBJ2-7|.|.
TGTGCCAGCAGCGTTTTCGGGGACTTAGGGGAAGGAGTGCAGTACTTC
CASSVFGDLGEGVQYF
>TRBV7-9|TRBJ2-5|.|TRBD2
TGTGCCAGCAGCCTGGGGACTAGCGGAACCCCAGAGACCCAGTACTTC
CASSLGTSGTPETQYF
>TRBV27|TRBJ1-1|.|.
TGTGCCAGCAGTCGGGCAGGCGCTGTGAACACTGAAGCTTTCTTT
CASSRAGAVNTEAFF
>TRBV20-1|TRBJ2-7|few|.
TGCAGTGCTAGACATTCCTACGAGCAGTACTTC
CSARHSYEQYF
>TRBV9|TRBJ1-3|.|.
TGTGCCAGCAGCGTAGAATACAGTTCTGGAAACACCATATATTTT
CASSVEYSSGNTIYF
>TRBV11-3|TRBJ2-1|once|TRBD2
TGTGCCAGCAGCCCCTCTTTTGTAGCGGGGAGCTCCTACAATGAGCAGTTCTTC
CASSPSFVAGSSYNEQFF
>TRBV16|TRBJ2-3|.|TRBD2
TGTGCCAGCAGCCAATCGGGAGGGGACAGCACAGATACGCAGTATTTT
CASSQSGGDSTDTQYF
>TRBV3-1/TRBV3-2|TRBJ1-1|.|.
TGTGCCAGCAGCCAAGATATTGGGGGCAGGGCGAACACTGAAGCTTTCTTT
CASSQDIGGRANTEAFF
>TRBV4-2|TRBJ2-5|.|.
TGTGCCAGCAGCCTCACCGGGACCGGTGAGACCCAGTACTTC
CASSLTGTGETQYF
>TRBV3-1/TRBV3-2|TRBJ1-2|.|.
TGTGCCAGCAGCCAAGATAGGTTGTATGGCTACACCTTC
CASSQDRLYGYTF
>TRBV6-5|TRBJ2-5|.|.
TGTGCCAGCGCTCCCAATGGGGTTTCCGAAGAGACCCAGTACTTC
CASAPNGVSEETQYF
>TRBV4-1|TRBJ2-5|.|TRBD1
TGCGCCAGCAGCCAAGATGACAGGGAACAAGAGACCCAGTACTTC
CASSQDDREQETQYF
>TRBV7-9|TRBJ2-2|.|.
TGTGCCAGCAGCTTAGTCCCAGACCCCACCGGGGAGCTGTTTTTT
CASSLVPDPTGELFF
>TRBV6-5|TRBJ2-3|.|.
TGTGCCGGCCTCGAAGAGGGATGGGGCACAGATACGCAGTATTTT
CAGLEEGWGTDTQYF
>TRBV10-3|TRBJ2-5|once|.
TGTGCCATCAGTGGAGCTACTAGCTCGGAGACCCAGTACTTC
CAISGATSSETQYF
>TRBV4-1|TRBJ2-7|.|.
TGCGCCAGCAGCCAAGAAGCGGACACGGAAGCCTACGAGCAGTACTTC
CASSQEADTEAYEQYF
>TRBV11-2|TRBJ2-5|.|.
TGTGCCAGCAGCTTAGTGGAGACCCAGTACTTC
CASSLVETQYF
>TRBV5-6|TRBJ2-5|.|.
TGTGCCAGCAGCGGCTCCCTGGAGACCCAGTACTTC
CASSGSLETQYF
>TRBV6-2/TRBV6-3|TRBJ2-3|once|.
TGTGCCAGCAGTCACAGGGTCAGCACAGATACGCAGTATTTT
CASSHRVSTDTQYF
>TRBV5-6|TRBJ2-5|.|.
TGTGCCAGCAGCTGGGATGGTAGAAGAGGGCAAGAGACCCAGTACTTC
CASSWDGRRGQETQYF
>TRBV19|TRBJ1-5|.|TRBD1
TGTGCCAGTAGTATGGGACAGACAAATCAGCCCCAGCATTTT
CASSMGQTNQPQHF
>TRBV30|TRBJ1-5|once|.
TGTGCCTGGAGTGTACACAGCATTCCTCGGAAAGCCCAGCATTTT
CAWSVHSIPRKAQHF
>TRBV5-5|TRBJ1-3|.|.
TGTGCCAGCAGCCTTCAGGAGAGCTCTGGAAACACCATATATTTT
CASSLQESSGNTIYF
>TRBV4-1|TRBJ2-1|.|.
TGCGCCAGCAGCCCTGGTGGAAGGTCGGGGACCTACAATGAGCAGTTCTTC
CASSPGGRSGTYNEQFF
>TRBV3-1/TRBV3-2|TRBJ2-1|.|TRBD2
TGTGCCAGCAGCCAAAAAAAGGGACTAGCGGGGGATGAGCAGTTCTTC
CASSQKKGLAGDEQFF
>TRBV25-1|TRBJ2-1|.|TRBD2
TGTGCCAGCAGTGAGGGACTAGCGGGGGAGCTTAGCTACAATGAGCAGTTCTTC
CASSEGLAGELSYNEQFF
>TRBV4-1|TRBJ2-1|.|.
TGCGCCAGCAGCCAAAGTTATGAGCAGTTCTTC
CASSQSYEQFF
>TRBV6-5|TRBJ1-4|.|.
TGTGCCAGCCGGGACTTACAGGAAAAACTGTTTTTT
CASRDLQEKLFF
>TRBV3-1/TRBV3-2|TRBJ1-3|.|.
TGTGCCAGCAGCCAAGACAGCTCTTCTGGAAACACCATATATTTT
CASSQDSSSGNTIYF
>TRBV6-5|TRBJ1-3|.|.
TGTGCCAGTATTACAGGAAGCTCTGGAAACACCATATATTTT
CASITGSSGNTIYF
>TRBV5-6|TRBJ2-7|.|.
TGTGCCAGCAGCTTGTGGGCAGGGGTCCCTTACGAGCAGTACTTC
CASSLWAGVPYEQYF
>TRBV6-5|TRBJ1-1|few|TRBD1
TGTGCCAGCAGTTACGACCAGGGGGCAAGAGGAGCTTTCTTT
CASSYDQGARGAFF
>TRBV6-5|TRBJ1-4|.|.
TGTGCCAGCAGTTACTCTGTGGGGACTAATGAAAAACTGTTTTTT
CASSYSVGTNEKLFF
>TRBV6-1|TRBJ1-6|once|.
TGTGCCAGCAGTGAAGTGGGGTTCGGATCACCCCTCCACTTT
CASSEVGFGSPLHF
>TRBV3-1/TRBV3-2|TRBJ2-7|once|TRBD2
TGTGCCAGCAGCCTAGGGACTAGCGGGAGAGCCGAGCAGTACTTC
CASSLGTSGRAEQYF
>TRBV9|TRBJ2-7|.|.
TGTGCCAGCAGCGTTGAACCAACCCACGAGCAGTACTTC
CASSVEPTHEQYF
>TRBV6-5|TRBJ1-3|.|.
TGTGCCAGCAGTTACTCGACTATATCTGGGAACACCATATATTTT
CASSYSTISGNTIYF